Listed below are T cell receptor beta chains from one sample, sequenced in a study of vaccination and CD4 T cells after COVID-19. Their recognized antigens are unknown. One entry per CDR3 protein results from TCRdb running MiXCR on the PCR reads. The table lists about 20,000 distinct CDR3 sequences, roughly 43% of them singletons. The material was CD4+ T cells from blood, cultured in vitro, obtained after SARS-CoV-2 vaccination. The origin of the receptors is a human donor who had recovered from COVID-19. The CDR3 runs from the conserved cysteine through the conserved F or W. The D gene is left open where the match is weak. Only some rows state a clone size, as once, few, many or a class for expanded clones.

size: -
D: -
J: TRBJ2-7
V: TRBV27
CDR3: CASSDLKVSAFYEQYF
DNA: TGTGCCAGCAGTGACCTTAAGGTCTCAGCCTTCTACGAGCAGTACTTC

size: -
D: -
J: TRBJ2-5
V: TRBV7-3
CDR3: CASSLTGGGPETQYF
DNA: TGTGCCAGCAGCTTAACGGGGGGCGGACCGGAGACCCAGTACTTC

size: -
D: TRBD1
J: TRBJ1-5
V: TRBV19
CDR3: CAGSFPGGDQPQHF
DNA: TGTGCCGGTAGTTTTCCAGGGGGGGATCAGCCCCAGCATTTT

size: -
D: -
J: TRBJ1-5
V: TRBV28
CDR3: CASRPGGRLTYNQPQHF
DNA: TGTGCCAGCAGACCTGGAGGGAGACTTACCTACAATCAGCCCCAGCATTTT

size: few
D: TRBD1
J: TRBJ1-5
V: TRBV6-1
CDR3: CASTPGQGVQPQHF
DNA: TGTGCCAGCACGCCCGGACAGGGAGTTCAGCCCCAGCATTTT

size: -
D: -
J: TRBJ2-1
V: TRBV10-3
CDR3: CAISGSQGNEQFF
DNA: TGTGCCATCAGTGGAAGTCAGGGAAATGAGCAGTTCTTC

size: medium-sized
D: -
J: TRBJ1-6
V: TRBV6-5
CDR3: CASSYSETPNSPLHF
DNA: TGTGCCAGCAGTTATAGTGAGACGCCGAATTCACCCCTCCACTTT

size: -
D: TRBD1
J: TRBJ2-2
V: TRBV20-1
CDR3: CSATPQGTGELFF
DNA: TGCAGTGCTACACCACAGGGGACCGGGGAGCTGTTTTTT

size: -
D: -
J: TRBJ1-3
V: TRBV5-6
CDR3: CASSPGPISGNTIYF
DNA: TGTGCCAGCAGCCCCGGACCGATCTCTGGAAACACCATATATTTT

size: -
D: -
J: TRBJ2-2
V: TRBV28
CDR3: CASSLSTGELFF
DNA: TGTGCCAGCAGTTTGAGCACCGGGGAGCTGTTTTTT

size: few
D: TRBD2
J: TRBJ2-3
V: TRBV27
CDR3: CASSLTSASTDTQYF
DNA: TGTGCCAGCAGTCTGACTAGCGCGAGCACAGATACGCAGTATTTT

size: once
D: -
J: TRBJ1-2
V: TRBV6-2/TRBV6-3
CDR3: CASSYVQNYGYTF
DNA: TGTGCCAGCAGTTACGTGCAGAACTATGGCTACACCTTC

size: -
D: TRBD1
J: TRBJ2-6
V: TRBV14
CDR3: CASSQRTGRANVLTF
DNA: TGTGCCAGCAGTCAACGGACAGGGAGGGCCAACGTCCTGACTTTC

size: -
D: TRBD1
J: TRBJ1-1
V: TRBV18
CDR3: CASSPDTGQGSEAFF
DNA: TGTGCCAGCTCACCAGATACGGGACAGGGCTCTGAAGCTTTCTTT

size: -
D: -
J: TRBJ2-7
V: TRBV4-1
CDR3: CASSQDPSGRRYF
DNA: TGCGCCAGCAGCCAAGACCCTTCGGGACGCCGGTACTTC

size: few
D: -
J: TRBJ1-1
V: TRBV12-2
CDR3: CASRRRQAFF
DNA: TGTGCAAGTCGCCGACGTCAAGCTTTCTTT

size: -
D: TRBD1
J: TRBJ1-5
V: TRBV27
CDR3: CASSPTGVMRPQHF
DNA: TGTGCCAGCAGCCCGACAGGGGTAATGCGGCCCCAGCATTTT

size: -
D: -
J: TRBJ1-2
V: TRBV6-5
CDR3: CASSYPGRLNYGYTF
DNA: TGTGCCAGCAGTTACCCCGGACGTCTTAACTATGGCTACACCTTC

size: few
D: -
J: TRBJ1-1
V: TRBV6-1
CDR3: CASTRRGGLNTEAFF
DNA: TGTGCCAGCACCCGAAGGGGAGGATTGAACACTGAAGCTTTCTTT

size: -
D: -
J: TRBJ2-3
V: TRBV9
CDR3: CASSVDSSTDTQYF
DNA: TGTGCCAGCAGCGTAGACAGTAGCACAGATACGCAGTATTTT

size: -
D: -
J: TRBJ2-7
V: TRBV6-2/TRBV6-3
CDR3: CASSLSSYEQYF
DNA: TGTGCCAGCAGTTTGAGCTCTTACGAGCAGTACTTC

size: few
D: -
J: TRBJ1-5
V: TRBV7-6
CDR3: CASSLSGGSNQPQHF
DNA: TGTGCCAGCAGCTTAAGCGGAGGGAGCAATCAGCCCCAGCATTTT

size: -
D: TRBD1
J: TRBJ2-5
V: TRBV27
CDR3: CASSLSGQAQETQYF
DNA: TGTGCCAGCAGTCTCTCAGGACAGGCCCAAGAGACCCAGTACTTC

size: -
D: TRBD2
J: TRBJ2-5
V: TRBV7-2
CDR3: CASSPMPSGGGETQYF
DNA: TGTGCCAGCAGCCCTATGCCTAGCGGGGGGGGAGAGACCCAGTACTTC

size: -
D: TRBD2
J: TRBJ2-5
V: TRBV10-2
CDR3: CATSGLVRETQYF
DNA: TGCGCCACCTCCGGACTAGTTCGAGAGACCCAGTACTTC

size: -
D: -
J: TRBJ2-3
V: TRBV7-2
CDR3: CASSPTYYTQYF
DNA: TGTGCCAGCAGCCCGACCTACTATACGCAGTATTTT

size: -
D: -
J: TRBJ1-1
V: TRBV27
CDR3: CASRNRAMNTEAFF
DNA: TGTGCCAGCCGCAACAGGGCAATGAACACTGAAGCTTTCTTT

size: -
D: -
J: TRBJ2-3
V: TRBV2
CDR3: CASSEDWGTDTQYF
DNA: TGTGCCAGCAGTGAGGACTGGGGAACAGATACGCAGTATTTT

size: -
D: TRBD1
J: TRBJ1-4
V: TRBV6-1
CDR3: CASRKTGGQEEKLFF
DNA: TGTGCCAGCAGGAAGACAGGGGGCCAAGAGGAAAAACTGTTTTTT

size: once
D: -
J: TRBJ2-7
V: TRBV18
CDR3: CASSLALRATYEQYF
DNA: TGTGCCAGCTCACTCGCGCTCCGAGCAACCTACGAGCAGTACTTC

size: -
D: TRBD1
J: TRBJ1-6
V: TRBV11-3
CDR3: CASSLGTGGSNSPLHF
DNA: TGTGCCAGCAGCTTAGGGACAGGGGGAAGTAATTCACCCCTCCACTTT

size: -
D: -
J: TRBJ1-6
V: TRBV7-2
CDR3: CASSLESSASPLHF
DNA: TGTGCCAGCAGCTTAGAGTCTTCGGCATCACCCCTCCACTTT

size: -
D: TRBD1
J: TRBJ2-7
V: TRBV20-1
CDR3: CSATPDRGHFGQYEQYF
DNA: TGCAGTGCTACCCCGGACAGGGGGCATTTCGGGCAATACGAGCAGTACTTC

size: few
D: -
J: TRBJ1-1
V: TRBV10-3
CDR3: CAIKGPSTEAFF
DNA: TGTGCCATCAAAGGGCCGAGCACTGAAGCTTTCTTT